A single sample is the source of the 30 T cell receptor beta chains below, sequenced in a study of T cell changes during pregnancy in multiple sclerosis. Some clones are missing from TCRdb's copy, which holds only in-frame ones; the method was immunoSEQ multiplex PCR. The repertoire holds tens of thousands of clones, with 88% as singletons. The sequencing here drew on CD4+ T cells from peripheral blood mononuclear cells, taken in the second trimester of pregnancy. The origin of the receptors is a female donor with multiple sclerosis, enrolled in a pregnancy study.

The chain couples TRBV2 to TRBJ1-6; D perhaps matches TRBD1 (6 bases). CDR1 and CDR2 from the germline V gene are SNHLY and FYNNEI. Trimming took off 8 bases at V and 8 bases at J, with 13 bases between the two ends. The CDR3 is 13 residues long. The CDR3 DNA sequence: TGTGCCAGCGGCGGCAGGGGTGATTCACCCCTCCACTTT. It specifies CASGGRGDSPLHF.

The chain combines TRBV6-5 with TRBJ1-1; D ambiguous. V was shortened by 6 bases and J by 1 base, with 12 bases between the two germline ends. CDR1 is MNHEY, CDR2 SVGAGI, per germline. This CDR3 has 14 amino acids. The CDR3 loop reads CASSRFGGNTEAFF. The DNA for the CDR3 is TGTGCCAGCAGCCGTTTCGGAGGGAACACTGAAGCTTTCTTT.

This clone was detected only a few times. The V and J genes are TRBV15 and TRBJ1-1, with unresolved D. Germline V lookup: CDR1 LNHNV, CDR2 YYDKDF (reference sequence). This CDR3 spans 18 amino acids. V lost 0 bases to trimming and J lost 0 bases, with 17 bases between them. CDR3 sequence (DNA): TGTGCCACCAGCAGAGAAGTTTTGGGCCTGATCATGAACACTGAAGCTTTCTTT. Translating gives CATSREVLGLIMNTEAFF.

CDR3 sequence: CASRPGLGANTGELFF. CDR3 nucleotide sequence: TGTGCCAGCAGGCCGGGACTAGGGGCGAACACCGGGGAGCTGTTTTTT. The chain uses TRBV5-4 and TRBJ2-2; TRBD2 aligns across 8 bases. The CDR3 totals 16 residues. Germline CDR1 reads SGHNT; CDR2 reads YYREEE (reference sequence). After removal of 5 bases from V and 0 bases from J, the junction contained 6 bases not matched to a gene.

The CDR3 nucleotides read TGTGCCACCAGGAACCTCAAGGCGGGCAATGAGCAGTTCTTC. This translates into CATRNLKAGNEQFF. This chain connects TRBV15 to TRBJ2-1; maybe TRBD2 (5 bases). Germline assignment: CDR1 LNHNV and CDR2 YYDKDF (reference sequence). V gave up 6 bases and J gave up 6 bases, with 15 bases separating them. CDR3 length: 14 amino acids.

The rearrangement links TRBV5-1 to TRBJ2-1; D may be TRBD2 (6 bases). Per germline, CDR1 SGHRS and CDR2 YFSETQ. This CDR3 region has 14 residues. V gave up 0 bases and J gave up 8 bases, with 12 bases separating them. This CDR3 reads CASSLGGASDEQFF. DNA of the CDR3: TGCGCCAGCAGCTTGGGAGGGGCTAGCGATGAGCAGTTCTTC.

The J gene is TRBJ1-2, the V gene TRBV18; D gene ambiguous. The germline V and J ends were trimmed by 1 base and 4 bases, with 7 bases remaining between them. The CDR3 has 13 amino acids. Germline V lookup: CDR1 KGHSH, CDR2 LQKENI. In DNA, the CDR3 is TGTGCCAGCTCACCACAGCGGCCCTATGGCTACACCTTC. Amino acids: CASSPQRPYGYTF.

This clone has ten or more counts. This sequence joins TRBV18 and TRBJ2-7; D gene ambiguous. The germline V gene has CDR1 KGHSH and CDR2 LQKENI. The length of the CDR3 is 12 residues. V lost 5 bases, J lost 3 bases, and 8 bases lay in between. CDR3 bases: TGTGCCAGCTCAAATTTAGACTACGAGCAGTACTTC. This gives the protein CASSNLDYEQYF. Full variable domain (remainder filled in from reference TRBV18 and TRBJ2-7): NAGVMQNPRHLVRRRGQEARLRCSPMKGHSHVYWYRQLPEEGLKFMVYLQKENIIDESGMPKERFSAEFPKEGPSILRIQQVVRGDSAAYFCASSNLDYEQYFGPGTRLTVT.

The chain is built from TRBV29-1 and TRBJ2-3; D is undetermined. Germline assignment: CDR1 SQVTM and CDR2 ANQGSEA. The length of the CDR3 is 14 residues. The V end lost 7 bases, the J end lost 0 bases, and 14 bases lay between the germline ends. The CDR3 protein is CSARRSTSTDTQYF. DNA for the CDR3: TGCAGCGCCAGACGGAGTACTAGCACAGATACGCAGTATTTT.

The genes are TRBV11-1 and TRBJ2-5; 9 nucleotides agree with TRBD1. The CDR3 is 15 residues long. Losses at the gene ends were 6 bases for V and 3 bases for J; bases not matched to a gene: 8. CDR1 is SGHAT, CDR2 FQDESV, per germline (reference sequence). The CDR3 DNA reads as TGTGCCAGCAGGACAGGACAGGGGCCAAAAGAGACCCAGTACTTC. Translation: CASRTGQGPKETQYF. Using reference TRBV11-1 and TRBJ2-5 for the parts outside the CDR3, the full variable domain is EAEVAQSPRYKITEKSQAVAFWCDPISGHATLYWYRQILGQGPELLVQFQDESVVDDSQLPKDRFSAERLKGVDSTLKIQPAELGDSAMYLCASRTGQGPKETQYFGPGTRLLVL.

The chain has TRBV6-1 and TRBJ2-7; D call uncertain. Germline-derived CDR1 and CDR2 are MNHNS and SASEGT. Between the trimmed V and J ends, which lost 3 bases and 3 bases, there was a span of 18 bases. There are 16 residues in the CDR3. DNA of the CDR3: TGTGCCAGCAGTGAGAGAGGCTCCCCGACCTTCTACGAGCAGTACTTC. As protein: CASSERGSPTFYEQYF.

The chain employs TRBV6-1 and TRBJ2-5; D is perhaps TRBD2 (5 bases). The CDR3 is made up of 16 amino acids. CDR1 is MNHNS, CDR2 SASEGT, per germline. V gave up 0 bases and J gave up 1 base, with 12 bases separating them. CDR3 residues: CASSEALGPIQETQYF. CDR3 sequence (DNA): TGTGCCAGCAGTGAAGCACTAGGTCCTATCCAAGAGACCCAGTACTTC.

This clone was observed once. The CDR3 DNA reads as TGTGCCAGCAGCGGGACAGGCCCCGGCGAGCAGTACTTC. Its translation is CASSGTGPGEQYF. The chain has TRBV9 and TRBJ2-7; 7 nucleotides match TRBD1. V lost 3 bases to trimming and J lost 6 bases; unmatched junction nucleotides: 6. This CDR3 comprises 13 residues. From germline, CDR1 is SGDLS and CDR2 YYNGEE.

The chain carries TRBV2 and TRBJ1-5; 9 nucleotides match TRBD1. CDR3 length: 15 amino acids. Germline lookup yields CDR1 SNHLY and CDR2 FYNNEI. V shed 6 bases and J 3 bases; nucleotides not matched to a gene: 6. The DNA for the CDR3 is TGTGCCAGCAGGCGACAGGGGGGATTCAATCAGCCCCAGCATTTT. Protein sequence: CASRRQGGFNQPQHF.

The rearrangement links TRBV6-5 to TRBJ2-5; 7 nucleotides match TRBD1. The V segment lost 8 bases and the J segment 1 base; nucleotides outside the gene matches: 10. Germline V gene lookup returns CDR1 MNHEY and CDR2 SVGAGI. This CDR3 has 15 amino acids. CDR3 amino acids: CASGPQGVSQETQYF. The CDR3 DNA follows: TGTGCCAGCGGCCCCCAGGGGGTTTCCCAAGAGACCCAGTACTTC.

The V gene is TRBV2, the J gene TRBJ2-7, with TRBD1 identical over 8 bases. CDR3 length equals 15 residues. Per germline, CDR1 SNHLY and CDR2 FYNNEI. The J segment lost 2 bases and the V segment lost 6 bases, leaving 9 bases of the junction unmatched. CDR3 protein: CASREGQVWPYEQYF. CDR3 in DNA: TGTGCCAGCAGAGAGGGACAGGTTTGGCCCTACGAGCAGTACTTC.

The chain is built from TRBV6-5 and TRBJ2-3, with 8 bases aligning to TRBD1. Germline trimming cut 5 bases from V and 6 bases from J; bases unmatched to any gene: 10. CDR1 and CDR2 from the germline V gene are MNHEY and SVGAGI. CDR3 length: 15 amino acids. For the CDR3, the DNA is TGTGCCAGCAGTGGGGAGGCAGGGGGCCTCGATACGCAGTATTTT. This sequence encodes CASSGEAGGLDTQYF.

The genes are TRBV19 and TRBJ2-2; D unclear. Trimming took off 4 bases at V and 7 bases at J, with 16 bases between the two ends. Germline V gene data show CDR1 as LNHDA and CDR2 as SQIVND (reference sequence). This CDR3 comprises 15 residues. DNA of the CDR3: TGTGCCAGTAGTACCTCCCCGGCGCGGCACGGGGAGCTGTTTTTT. Translated, it gives CASSTSPARHGELFF.

The J gene is TRBJ2-1, the V gene TRBV7-2; 7 bases line up with TRBD2. CDR3 length: 16 residues. V trimming: 5 bases; J trimming: 2 bases; junction bases outside the gene matches: 9. Germline V gene data show CDR1 as SGHTA and CDR2 as FQGNSA. The CDR3 is CASSPTGGGAYNEQFF. The CDR3 bases are TGTGCCAGCAGCCCGACGGGCGGGGGAGCCTACAATGAGCAGTTCTTC.

V is TRBV19 and J is TRBJ2-3; TRBD2 aligns across 9 bases. The CDR3 has 16 residues. Germline V gives CDR1 LNHDA, CDR2 SQIVND (reference sequence). J gave up 5 bases and V 2 bases, and 8 bases lay outside the gene matches. As DNA, the CDR3 is TGTGCCAGTAGTATACCGGCTAGCGGGGCAGGAGATACGCAGTATTTT. Amino acids: CASSIPASGAGDTQYF.

The V call is TRBV2, the J call TRBJ1-6; TRBD1 agrees at 8 bases. The CDR3 is 15 amino acids. The ends lost 6 bases at V and 7 bases at J; junction bases unmatched: 8. Germline V lookup: CDR1 SNHLY, CDR2 FYNNEI. The CDR3 loop is CASSSNQGANSPLHF. CDR3 nucleotides: TGTGCCAGCAGCTCCAACCAGGGGGCCAATTCACCCCTCCACTTT.

Only one count was recorded for this clone. This rearrangement joins TRBV30 to TRBJ2-7; 11 bases are shared with TRBD1. The V gene's germline CDR1 is GTSNPN and CDR2 SVGIG (reference sequence). CDR3 length equals 15 residues. Losses at the gene ends were 5 bases for V and 5 bases for J; bases not matched to a gene: 11. CDR3 sequence reads: CAWAWGGTGGDEQYF. DNA of the CDR3: TGTGCCTGGGCTTGGGGGGGGACAGGGGGAGACGAGCAGTACTTC.

This chain uses TRBV10-3 with TRBJ1-2; 7 bases line up with TRBD1. This CDR3 comprises 14 residues. With V trimmed by 7 bases and J by 2 bases, 7 bases remained unmatched. Per germline, CDR1 ENHRY and CDR2 SYGVKD. The CDR3 region has the DNA TGTGCCATCACCAGGGACAGTACAAACTATGGCTACACCTTC. Amino acid sequence: CAITRDSTNYGYTF.

The V call is TRBV27, the J call TRBJ2-2, with 10 bases that match TRBD1. In germline, CDR1 is MNHEY, CDR2 SMNVEV (reference sequence). The V gene end was trimmed by 6 bases and the J gene end by 5 bases; junction bases not matched to a gene: 6. CDR3 length: 15 residues. The CDR3 DNA is TGTGCCAGCAGGACAGGGGGCCTTATTACCGGGGAGCTGTTTTTT. It yields the protein CASRTGGLITGELFF.

The J gene is TRBJ1-2, the V gene TRBV6-5; 7 bases agree with TRBD1. This CDR3 is 15 amino acids long. Germline V gene data show CDR1 as MNHEY and CDR2 as SVGAGI. The ends lost 2 bases at V and 3 bases at J; junction bases unmatched: 6. CDR3 region: CASSYLDRVYYGYTF. In nucleotides, the CDR3 is TGTGCCAGCAGTTACCTCGACAGGGTGTACTATGGCTACACCTTC.

The chain couples TRBV25-1 to TRBJ2-7, with 7 nucleotides matching TRBD2. V lost 3 bases and J lost 4; bases outside the gene matches: 12. CDR3 length: 16 amino acids. In germline, CDR1 is MGHDK, CDR2 SYGVNS. The CDR3 nucleotides are TGTGCCAGCAGTGATGGACTCCTACTAGCGAGGTACGAGCAGTACTTC. It codes for CASSDGLLLARYEQYF.

V is TRBV28 and J is TRBJ1-4; no reliable D call. The germline V and J ends were trimmed by 7 bases and 5 bases, with 14 bases remaining between them. This CDR3 contains 14 residues. Germline V CDR1 and CDR2: MDHEN, SYDVKM. CDR3 sequence (DNA): TGTGCCAGCACCCGGGGAGGGTCGAATGAAAAACTGTTTTTT. Its translation: CASTRGGSNEKLFF.

This rearrangement joins TRBV21-1 to TRBJ1-1; the table assigns TRBD1, which was not confirmed against the DNA. TRBV21-1 is given as a pseudogene. The CDR3 is 13 residues long. CDR3 nucleotides: TGTGCCAGCAGCAAAGCCCCAAACACTGAAGCTTTCTTT. Translating gives CASSKAPNTEAFF.

The chain carries TRBV2 and TRBJ1-2; D uncertain. V shed 4 bases and J shed 4 bases, with 13 bases lying between them. The CDR3 is 14 amino acids. CDR1 and CDR2 (germline): SNHLY, FYNNEI. In DNA form, the CDR3 reads TGTGCCAGCAGTGTTACAGCCGAACCCTATGGCTACACCTTC. It yields the protein CASSVTAEPYGYTF.

The chain joins TRBV6-5 to TRBJ1-4; TRBD1 is a possible D gene (6 bases). This CDR3 is built from 14 residues. V lost 6 bases and J lost 4, with 12 bases in between. Germline CDR1 reads MNHEY; CDR2 reads SVGAGI. CDR3 nucleotide sequence: TGTGCCAGCAGCCGGACAGCAAATAATGAAAAACTGTTTTTT. Its translation is CASSRTANNEKLFF.